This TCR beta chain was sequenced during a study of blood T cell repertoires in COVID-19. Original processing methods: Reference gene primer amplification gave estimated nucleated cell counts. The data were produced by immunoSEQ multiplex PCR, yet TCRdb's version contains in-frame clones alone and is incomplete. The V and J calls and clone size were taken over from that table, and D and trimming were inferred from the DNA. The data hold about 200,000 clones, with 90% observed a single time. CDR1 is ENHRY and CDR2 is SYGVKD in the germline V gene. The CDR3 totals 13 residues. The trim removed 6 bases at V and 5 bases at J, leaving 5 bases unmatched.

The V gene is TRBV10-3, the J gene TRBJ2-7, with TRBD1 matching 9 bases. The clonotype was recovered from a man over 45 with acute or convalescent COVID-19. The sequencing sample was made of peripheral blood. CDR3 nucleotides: TGTGCCATCAGCCGACAGGGGGGCAACGAGCAGTACTTC. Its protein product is CAISRQGGNEQYF.